The clone carrying this T cell receptor (beta chain) was recorded at least ten times. Antigen specificity is unknown. TCRdb called the 5' RACE reads again in MiXCR, with one record for every CDR3 protein. The table shows some 700,000 distinct CDR3 sequences, with around 20% occurring only once. CDR3 size: 13 residues. Germline CDR1 and CDR2: SGHDN and FVKESK. Trimming removed 4 bases from V and 6 bases from J, with 11 bases in between. The record originates from a study of CD8 T cells in ankylosing spondylitis. The study, taken as a whole, reports: Within ankylosing spondylitis blood, a TCR beta motif made up of eight or nine highly homologous variants appeared to be characteristic.

This sequence joins TRBV14 and TRBJ2-3; D unclear. This TCR derives from a male donor with ankylosing spondylitis. Sequencing was done on a sample of blood, either unsorted or a sorted T cell fraction (not recorded which). CDR3 protein: CASSLWRRDTQYF. The CDR3, as DNA: TGTGCCAGCAGCCTCTGGAGAAGGGATACGCAGTATTTT.